One and the same sample provided the 15 T cell receptor beta chains below, sequenced in a study of cytomegalovirus exposure and HLA in healthy donors. The PCR used 60 Vbeta and 13 Jbeta primers. Only in-frame clones appear in the TCRdb table, and some are missing; sequencing was by immunoSEQ multiplex PCR. The sample records some 150,000 clones, 77% being singletons. Sequences were obtained from PBMCs. Every receptor here comes from a female donor in good health and CMV-seronegative.

The rearrangement joins TRBV2 to TRBJ1-6; D gene unclear. The CDR3 contains 10 residues. V dropped 6 bases and J dropped 10 bases, with 4 bases sitting between them. Germline lookup yields CDR1 SNHLY and CDR2 FYNNEI. The CDR3 DNA reads TGTGCCAGCAGGAGGTCACCCCTCCACTTT. Translation gives CASRRSPLHF.

The V call is TRBV9, the J call TRBJ2-1; D uncertain. This CDR3 is built from 13 residues. V was cut by 4 bases and J by 3 bases, with 8 bases left in between. Germline V gene data show CDR1 as SGDLS and CDR2 as YYNGEE. The CDR3 reads CASSKKLYNEQFF. Here the CDR3 DNA reads TGTGCCAGCAGCAAGAAACTCTACAATGAGCAGTTCTTC.

In its sample, this clone was seen once. The chain employs TRBV27 and TRBJ2-3; a weak D match, TRBD1 (5 bases). Trimming stripped 5 bases from V and 3 bases from J, with 6 bases between. Germline assignment: CDR1 MNHEY and CDR2 SMNVEV (reference sequence). CDR3 length equals 12 residues. CDR3 coding DNA: TGTGCCAGCAGTGGGGCAACAGATACGCAGTATTTT. This encodes CASSGATDTQYF.

This clone was counted between two and nine times. This sequence joins TRBV6-5 and TRBJ1-5; tentative D call: TRBD1 (6 bases). V lost 3 bases and J 0 bases, leaving 12 bases between the germline ends. The germline gives CDR1 MNHEY, CDR2 SVGAGI. This CDR3 contains 16 residues. CDR3 coding DNA: TGTGCCAGCAGTTATCGCGGACAGTATAGCAATCAGCCCCAGCATTTT. It yields the protein CASSYRGQYSNQPQHF.

This chain joins TRBV18 and TRBJ2-3, with unresolved D. Germline values: CDR1 KGHSH, CDR2 LQKENI. Trimming pared 2 bases from V and 0 bases from J, leaving 9 bases between. The CDR3 covers 15 residues. Here the CDR3 DNA reads TGTGCCAGCTCACCATTGCCAGAAAGCACAGATACGCAGTATTTT. Translation: CASSPLPESTDTQYF.

The V and J genes are TRBV7-9 and TRBJ2-4, with 9 nucleotides matching TRBD1. Trimming at V came to 2 bases and at J to 6 bases, leaving 11 bases not matched to a gene. This CDR3 contains 17 residues. Germline V gene lookup returns CDR1 SEHNR and CDR2 FQNEAQ (reference sequence). The CDR3 sequence: CASSLFGQGTPGNIQYF. The DNA for the CDR3 is TGTGCCAGCAGCTTATTTGGACAGGGGACTCCGGGAAACATTCAGTACTTC.

The chain recombines TRBV7-9 with TRBJ2-5, with 8 bases fitting TRBD1. V lost 5 bases, J lost 4 bases, and 6 bases stayed unmatched. The CDR3 loop spans 14 amino acids. CDR1 SEHNR and CDR2 FQNEAQ come from the germline V gene (reference sequence). CDR3 region: CASSPLTGGETQYF. CDR3 DNA: TGTGCCAGCAGCCCGCTAACAGGGGGAGAGACCCAGTACTTC.

This clone has only one observation. J is TRBJ2-1 and V is TRBV15; D not resolved. The CDR3 sequence is 12 residues long. The germline V gene has CDR1 LNHNV and CDR2 YYDKDF (reference sequence). Deletions cut 1 base from V and 7 bases from J, with 5 bases between. This CDR3 reads CATSRAPNEQFF. CDR3 in DNA: TGTGCCACCAGCAGAGCCCCAAATGAGCAGTTCTTC.

This chain connects TRBV11-1 to TRBJ2-7; the match to TRBD1 covers 7 bases. The CDR3 sequence is 15 residues long. The ends lost 4 bases at V and 3 bases at J; junction bases unmatched: 9. Looked up from germline, CDR1 is SGHAT and CDR2 is FQDESV (reference sequence). In nucleotides, the CDR3 is TGTGCCAGCAGCTCCAAGGGGACAGTAGGCTACGAGCAGTACTTC. It encodes CASSSKGTVGYEQYF.

In this sample, this clone turned up a few times. The rearrangement uses TRBV25-1 and TRBJ1-1; D is uncertain. V was shortened by 3 bases and J by 11 bases, with 19 bases between the two germline ends. CDR1 and CDR2 from the germline V gene are MGHDK and SYGVNS. The CDR3 length is 14 residues. The CDR3: CASSDFKVWTGAFF. The CDR3 nucleotides are TGTGCCAGCAGTGATTTCAAGGTGTGGACGGGGGCTTTCTTT.

This clone was counted a few times. The V call is TRBV5-6, the J call TRBJ1-1; a weak D match, TRBD1 (5 bases). This CDR3 is built from 13 residues. The germline V and J ends were trimmed by 4 bases and 4 bases, with 11 bases remaining between them. Germline CDR1 and CDR2: SGHDT and YYEEEE. CDR3 DNA: TGTGCCAGCAGCCCGTCGGGGGTCACTGAAGCTTTCTTT. It codes for CASSPSGVTEAFF.

This chain links TRBV11-3 with TRBJ1-2, with 7 bases matching TRBD1. Trimming at V came to 5 bases and at J to 0 bases, leaving 12 bases not matched to a gene. Germline lookup yields CDR1 SGHNT and CDR2 YENEEA. The CDR3 length is 17 residues. The chain's CDR3 is CASSLRQGHTANYGYTF. The CDR3 coding sequence is TGTGCCAGCAGCCTGCGACAGGGCCATACGGCTAACTATGGCTACACCTTC.

The rearrangement joins TRBV29-1 to TRBJ1-5; D may be TRBD1 (5 bases). The V end was cut by 6 bases, the J end by 4 bases, with 13 bases between. Germline V gene sequence: CDR1 SQVTM, CDR2 ANQGSEA. This CDR3 is 13 amino acids long. In DNA, the CDR3 is TGCAGCGTGGGGTGGGGGGGAAATCAGCCCCAGCATTTT. This sequence encodes CSVGWGGNQPQHF. Variable domain in full (rest from reference TRBV29-1 and TRBJ1-5): SAVISQKPSRDICQRGTSLTIQCQVDSQVTMMFWYRQQPGQSLTLIATANQGSEATYESGFVIDKFPISRPNLTFSTLTVSNMSPEDSSIYLCSVGWGGNQPQHFGDGTRLSIL.

The rearrangement links TRBV11-2 to TRBJ2-7, with 10 bases matching TRBD1. Germline values: CDR1 SGHAT, CDR2 FQNNGV. The CDR3 is 14 amino acids. V shed 1 base and J 4 bases; nucleotides not matched to a gene: 1. The CDR3 loop is CASSLGGQGYEQYF. CDR3 nucleotide sequence: TGTGCCAGCAGCTTAGGGGGACAGGGGTACGAGCAGTACTTC.

The chain combines TRBV7-3 with TRBJ2-3, with 8 bases lining up with TRBD1. Trimming took 3 bases from V and 1 from J; bases not matched to a gene: 0. The germline V gene encodes CDR1 SGHTA and CDR2 FQGTGA. The CDR3 has 14 amino acids. CDR3: CASSLGQGTDTQYF. Written as DNA, the CDR3 is TGTGCCAGCAGCTTGGGACAGGGCACAGATACGCAGTATTTT.